These 26 T cell receptor beta chains originate from one sample sequenced in a study of T cells in Graves' hyperthyroidism and ophthalmopathy. Template material for amplifying TCR beta CDR3 regions consisted of RNA transcripts. HTBI primers were the set used in a first-round RT-PCR of the TCR CDR3. From the multiplex PCR reads, TCRdb called clonotypes with MiXCR, one entry per CDR3 protein. This sample has about 250,000 distinct CDR3 sequences, with nearly 15% found just once. What was sequenced was blood. The receptors stem from a woman in her fifties or sixties with Graves' hyperthyroidism that later progressed to Graves' ophthalmopathy.

There are many counts of this clonotype. The chain uses TRBV6-1 and TRBJ1-5; D possibly corresponds to TRBD1 (5 bases). Germline V gene lookup returns CDR1 MNHNS and CDR2 SASEGT. The length of the CDR3 is 13 residues. The V gene lost 5 bases and the J gene lost 1 base, with 6 bases spanning the gap. The CDR3 reads CASSHRSNQPQHF. The CDR3 DNA follows: TGTGCCAGCAGTCACAGGAGCAATCAGCCCCAGCATTTT.

This clonotype has a handful of counts. This chain links TRBV27 with TRBJ2-7; 8 bases match TRBD2. The CDR3 is made up of 16 amino acids. The junction had 7 bases not matched to a gene; V was cut back by 0 bases and J by 3 bases. CDR1 MNHEY and CDR2 SMNVEV come from the germline V gene (reference sequence). Here the CDR3 reads CASSLSRLGTSYEQYF. The CDR3 nucleotides read TGTGCCAGCAGTTTATCGAGGTTAGGGACTAGCTACGAGCAGTACTTC.

This clonotype was seen at least ten times. V gene TRBV27 combines with J gene TRBJ2-7, with 10 positions matching TRBD1. This CDR3 is 14 amino acids long. The germline gives CDR1 MNHEY, CDR2 SMNVEV (reference sequence). The ends lost 6 bases at V and 4 bases at J; junction bases unmatched: 6. The CDR3 reads CASRIDRGPYEQYF. CDR3 coding DNA: TGTGCCAGCAGGATAGACAGGGGGCCGTACGAGCAGTACTTC.

The chain carries TRBV12-3 or TRBV12-4 and TRBJ1-1; 7 bases are shared with TRBD1. The CDR3 has 15 amino acids. Trimming at V came to 4 bases and at J to 0 bases, leaving 5 bases not matched to a gene. DNA of the CDR3: TGTGCCAGCAGTTATACAGGGGCCCTGAACACTGAAGCTTTCTTT. Amino acid sequence: CASSYTGALNTEAFF.

This clonotype was picked up one time. This may arise from a read error, as a much more abundant clone is one base away. Because the CDR3 is missing its conserved closing phenylalanine or tryptophan, this is likely a read error. V usage is TRBV13 and J usage is TRBJ1-1; 8 bases are shared with TRBD1. The germline V gene has CDR1 PRHDT and CDR2 FYEKMQ (reference sequence). The CDR3 sequence is 13 residues long. The trim removed 7 bases at V and 6 bases at J, leaving 7 bases unmatched. In DNA, the CDR3 is TGTGCCAGCATCAAACAGGGGGAGCCTGAAGCTTTCTCT. It codes for CASIKQGEPEAFS.

In its sample, this clonotype was seen many times. J is TRBJ2-5 and V is TRBV28; 7 positions match TRBD1. Unmatched junction bases numbered 9, after V lost 4 bases and J lost 7 bases. CDR3 size: 14 residues. Germline CDR1 reads MDHEN; CDR2 reads SYDVKM. The CDR3 here is CASSSVDRIGTQYF. The CDR3 DNA sequence: TGTGCCAGCAGTTCCGTGGACAGGATAGGGACCCAGTACTTC.

This clonotype was observed many times. This chain uses TRBV5-1 with TRBJ1-5; D remains unclear. This CDR3 is 13 amino acids long. V was clipped by 0 bases and J by 7 bases, with 8 bases between them. The V gene's germline CDR1 is SGHRS and CDR2 YFSETQ. The CDR3 region has the DNA TGCGCCAGCAGCTTGGACAGTGGGCAGCCCCAGCATTTT. Protein product: CASSLDSGQPQHF.

This clonotype was counted only a few times. V is TRBV6-5 and J is TRBJ2-1, with D perhaps TRBD2 (5 bases). V was shortened by 2 bases and J by 8 bases, with 19 bases between the two germline ends. This CDR3 region has 16 residues. Per the germline V gene, CDR1 is MNHEY and CDR2 is SVGAGI. The chain's CDR3 is CASSYGLSLTSDEQFF. Written as DNA, the CDR3 is TGTGCCAGCAGTTACGGACTTTCCCTAACCTCGGATGAGCAGTTCTTC.

At least ten counts were recorded for this clonotype. The J gene is TRBJ2-7, the V gene TRBV20-1; 7 positions agree with TRBD1. Trimming took 3 bases from V and 0 from J; bases not matched to a gene: 5. In germline, CDR1 is DFQATT, CDR2 SNEGSKA (reference sequence). This CDR3 spans 14 amino acids. CDR3 residues: CSARHRGPSYEQYF. The CDR3 DNA is TGCAGTGCTAGGCACAGGGGTCCCTCCTACGAGCAGTACTTC.

A word on this clonotype: A single base separates this from a much larger clone, so it may be a read error. The V and J genes are TRBV25-1 and TRBJ2-7, with TRBD1 as a possible D gene (6 bases). Trimming cost V 1 base and J 4 bases, with 20 bases left between them. The CDR3 has 17 residues. CDR1 MGHDK and CDR2 SYGVNS come from the germline V gene. CDR3 loop: CASSEFGRTEILYEQYF. The CDR3 region has the DNA TGTGCCAGCAGTGAATTCGGCCGGACAGAGATACTTTACGAGCAGTACTTC.

This clonotype was recorded at least ten times. The V and J genes are TRBV20-1 and TRBJ1-2; no reliable D call. There are 15 residues in the CDR3. The ends were cut back, 3 bases at V and 4 bases at J, with 18 bases in the middle. Germline-derived CDR1 and CDR2 are DFQATT and SNEGSKA (reference sequence). CDR3 sequence: CSASSARSPIYGYTF. The CDR3 DNA reads as TGCAGTGCTAGTTCGGCTCGTAGTCCGATCTATGGCTACACCTTC.

The table lists this clonotype with a few counts. The CDR3 nucleotides read TGCAGTGCTAGAGGCAGGGTCTGGGATACTGGAAACACCATATATTTT. Translated: CSARGRVWDTGNTIYF. This chain connects TRBV20-1 to TRBJ1-3; tentative D call: TRBD1 (5 bases). The CDR3 length is 16 residues. The germline CDR1 and CDR2 sequences are DFQATT and SNEGSKA (reference sequence). Trimming cost V 1 base and J 2 bases, with 15 bases left between them.

This clonotype showed up just a few times. The rearrangement joins TRBV5-4 to TRBJ2-1, with D possibly being TRBD1 or TRBD2 (7 bases each). This CDR3 is built from 15 residues. Germline CDR1 reads SGHNT; CDR2 reads YYREEE (reference sequence). V lost 4 bases and J lost 6, with 17 bases in between. CDR3 DNA: TGTGCCAGCAGCGTGGGACTACCAGGGGGCAATGAGCAGTTCTTC. Its protein product is CASSVGLPGGNEQFF.

This clonotype was seen a handful of times. The rearrangement links TRBV19 to TRBJ1-2; perhaps TRBD1 as D (6 bases). Germline-derived CDR1 and CDR2 are LNHDA and SQIVND (reference sequence). CDR3 length: 14 residues. The germline V and J ends were trimmed by 8 bases and 2 bases, with 15 bases remaining between them. The CDR3 bases are TGTGCCAGTCGCCCCTCTGACAGGAACTATGGCTACACCTTC. The encoded protein is CASRPSDRNYGYTF.

This clonotype was observed at least ten times. V is TRBV6-5 and J is TRBJ1-1, with 7 bases aligning to TRBD1. Trimming cost V 0 bases and J 0 bases; bases outside gene matches: 10. The CDR3 contains 18 residues. Germline CDR1 is MNHEY and CDR2 is SVGAGI. The chain's CDR3 is CASSYSGTAPSLNTEAFF. As DNA, the CDR3 is TGTGCCAGCAGTTACTCCGGGACAGCCCCATCCTTGAACACTGAAGCTTTCTTT.

The sample holds many counts of this clonotype. The chain has TRBV20-1 and TRBJ2-7; no clear D. Looked up from germline, CDR1 is DFQATT and CDR2 is SNEGSKA (reference sequence). The CDR3 spans 14 residues. V shed 2 bases and J shed 1 base, with 12 bases lying between them. CDR3 nucleotides: TGCAGTGCTAGATCCCTAGGAGCATCCTACGAGCAGTACTTC. Translating gives CSARSLGASYEQYF.

The V and J genes are TRBV11-3 and TRBJ2-2, with D possibly matching TRBD2 (6 bases). Germline V lookup: CDR1 SGHNT, CDR2 YENEEA. Trimming took off 8 bases at V and 8 bases at J, with 12 bases between the two ends. The CDR3 extends over 12 amino acids. CDR3 DNA: TGTGCCAGCGGGACTTTGGCGGGGGAGCTGTTTTTT. Amino acids: CASGTLAGELFF. Full variable domain (missing parts from reference TRBV11-3 and TRBJ2-2): EAGVVQSPRYKIIEKKQPVAFWCNPISGHNTLYWYLQNLGQGPELLIRYENEEAVDDSQLPKDRFSAERLKGVDSTLKIQPAELGDSAVYLCASGTLAGELFFGEGSRLTVL.

This clonotype was recorded many times. The chain couples TRBV11-2 to TRBJ2-7; D may correspond to TRBD1 or TRBD2 (5 bases each). The CDR3 extends over 15 amino acids. V shed 6 bases and J shed 2 bases, with 17 bases lying between them. Germline CDR1 is SGHAT and CDR2 is FQNNGV. The CDR3 sequence is CASRIKRGAAYEQYF. The CDR3 DNA is TGTGCCAGCAGAATAAAGAGGGGCGCAGCCTACGAGCAGTACTTC.

This clonotype was counted at least ten times. The rearrangement joins TRBV11-2 to TRBJ2-1, with TRBD2 matching over 7 bases. This CDR3 is 22 amino acids long. V lost 4 bases and J lost 0; bases outside the gene matches: 24. From germline, CDR1 is SGHAT and CDR2 FQNNGV. DNA of the CDR3: TGTGCCAGCAGCTCCGCCCGTCGGGGAGGGCTCGCTGGGAGATCCTCCTACAATGAGCAGTTCTTC. This encodes CASSSARRGGLAGRSSYNEQFF. The variable domain in full, with the rest retrieved from reference TRBV11-2 and TRBJ2-1, is EAGVAQSPRYKIIEKRQSVAFWCNPISGHATLYWYQQILGQGPKLLIQFQNNGVVDDSQLPKDRFSAERLKGVDSTLKIQPAKLEDSAVYLCASSSARRGGLAGRSSYNEQFFGPGTRLTVL.

The chain recombines TRBV7-9 with TRBJ1-5; D is unclear. The CDR3 length is 14 residues. Trimming removed 5 bases at V and 6 bases at J, with 14 bases between. Germline lookup yields CDR1 SEHNR and CDR2 FQNEAQ (reference sequence). The CDR3 DNA sequence: TGTGCCAGCAGCCCAGGACCGTCGGGTCAGCCCCAGCATTTT. Translation gives CASSPGPSGQPQHF.

The chain recombines TRBV6-2 or TRBV6-3 with TRBJ2-1; no clear D gene. Germline V gene sequence: CDR1 MNHEY, CDR2 SVGEGT. V lost 10 bases to trimming and J lost 8 bases, with 12 bases between them. The CDR3 has 11 residues. The CDR3 here is CAIQIAHEQFF. CDR3 coding DNA: TGTGCCATCCAAATAGCTCATGAGCAGTTCTTC.

This clonotype has ten or more counts. This chain connects TRBV2 to TRBJ1-1, with 11 bases that match TRBD1. The CDR3 is 14 amino acids. V shed 4 bases, J shed 9 bases, and the junction held 7 bases outside the gene matches. Per the germline V gene, CDR1 is SNHLY and CDR2 is FYNNEI. This CDR3 reads CASSGTGTGGKAFF. The DNA of the CDR3 is TGTGCCAGCAGTGGAACCGGGACAGGGGGAAAAGCTTTCTTT.

This clonotype was recorded at least ten times. The rearrangement links TRBV28 to TRBJ2-3; 7 bases line up with TRBD2. The CDR3 spans 17 residues. CDR1 is MDHEN, CDR2 SYDVKM, per germline. J lost 6 bases, V lost 1 base, and 13 bases had no gene match. The CDR3 coding sequence is TGTGCCAGCAGTTTATACCCAGCGGGGACCCCGTTCGATACGCAGTATTTT. Its protein product is CASSLYPAGTPFDTQYF.

This clonotype turned up a few times. The rearrangement links TRBV7-8 to TRBJ1-2; TRBD1 might be the D (6 bases). The CDR3 loop spans 15 amino acids. The V gene's germline CDR1 is SGHVS and CDR2 FQNEAQ. The V end was cut by 1 base, the J end by 5 bases, with 14 bases between. CDR3 in amino acids: CASSLGGLGGYGYTF. The CDR3 region has the DNA TGTGCCAGCAGCTTAGGGGGGTTAGGGGGGTATGGCTACACCTTC.

This clonotype was found many times. This sequence joins TRBV3-1 and TRBJ1-1; D not certain. Germline V gives CDR1 LGHDT, CDR2 YNNKEL (reference sequence). Trimming took off 4 bases at V and 1 base at J, with 10 bases between the two ends. The CDR3 is made up of 14 amino acids. The CDR3 DNA is TGTGCCAGCAGCCGTCTCTCCCCGAACACTGAAGCTTTCTTT. Amino acids: CASSRLSPNTEAFF.

The J gene is TRBJ1-2, the V gene TRBV13; perhaps TRBD1 as D (5 bases). Germline V gene lookup returns CDR1 PRHDT and CDR2 FYEKMQ (reference sequence). Trimming stripped 5 bases from V and 4 bases from J, with 20 bases between. The CDR3 extends over 16 amino acids. CDR3 region: CASSVTGLTQTYGYTF. CDR3 DNA: TGTGCCAGCAGCGTCACGGGACTCACACAAACCTATGGCTACACCTTC.